This T cell receptor beta chain is drawn from a study of blood T cells in healthy people across ages. A second roughly 6 to 11 cycle PCR used barcoded and J-beta primers. Via MiXCR, TCRdb re-called the 5' RACE reads, giving one row per CDR3 protein. The sample carries hundreds of thousands of distinct CDR3 sequences, about 30% recorded once. This CDR3 is 14 amino acids long. CDR1 and CDR2 (germline): LNHDA, SQIVND (reference sequence). To note about this clonotype: One end of the junction varies from germline; a read error may be responsible.

This TCR derives from a woman of 80 years or more in good health. Sequencing was performed on blood. The chain is built from TRBV19 and TRBJ2-7; 8 bases align to TRBD2. The chain's CDR3 is CASSIGTSSFEQYF. CDR3 DNA: TGTGCCAGTAGTATTGGGACTAGTTCCTTCGAGCAGTACTTC.